This T cell receptor beta chain was retrieved from a study of TIL therapy for anti-PD-1-resistant metastatic lung cancer. Time point described: pre-treatment sample, taken before nivolumab and TIL therapy. The tumor samples were excised metastases, mostly pleural nodules or supraclavicular lymph nodes. The libraries were made with immunoSEQ v3. Assay: immunoSEQ multiplex PCR; the TCRdb copy retains only in-frame clones and omits some. Of 50,000 to 60,000 clones listed, less than 85% are singletons. V lost 3 bases to trimming and J lost 0 bases; unmatched junction nucleotides: 2. The CDR3 has 15 residues. The germline CDR1 and CDR2 sequences are SNHLY and FYNNEI.

The chain recombines TRBV2 with TRBJ2-1, with 7 positions matching TRBD2. Source: tumor tissue, taken at baseline. This TCR was recovered from a person between 25 and 79 years old with non-small cell lung cancer. The CDR3: CASSDASGSYNEQFF. The DNA for the CDR3 is TGTGCCAGCAGTGACGCTAGCGGCTCCTACAATGAGCAGTTCTTC.